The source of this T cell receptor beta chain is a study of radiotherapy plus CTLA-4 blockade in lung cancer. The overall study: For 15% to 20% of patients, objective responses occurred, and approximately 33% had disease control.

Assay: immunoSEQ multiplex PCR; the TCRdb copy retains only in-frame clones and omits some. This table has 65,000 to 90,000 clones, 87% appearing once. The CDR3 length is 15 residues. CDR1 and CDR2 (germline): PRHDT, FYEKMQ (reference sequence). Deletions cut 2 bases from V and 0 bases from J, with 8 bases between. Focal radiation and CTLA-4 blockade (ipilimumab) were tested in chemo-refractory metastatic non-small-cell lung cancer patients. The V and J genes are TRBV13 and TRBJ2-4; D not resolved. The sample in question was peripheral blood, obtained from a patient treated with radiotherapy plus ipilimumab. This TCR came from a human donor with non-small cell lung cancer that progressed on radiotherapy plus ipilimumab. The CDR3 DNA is TGTGCCAGCAGCTTATTGTCCGAAGCCAAAAACATTCAGTACTTC. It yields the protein CASSLLSEAKNIQYF.